Shown below are 20 T cell receptor beta chains from a single sample sequenced in a study of chemoradiotherapy in HPV16-positive cancers. This table comes from immunoSEQ multiplex PCR, and its TCRdb copy is limited to in-frame clones, with some not included. The data hold about 9,500 clones, with approximately 71% observed a single time. Sample collection occurred from a patient who underwent chemoradiotherapy. The receptors originated from a human donor with HPV-associated anogenital cancer.

The chain carries TRBV2 and TRBJ1-2, with 9 bases matching TRBD1. The junction had 4 bases not matched to a gene; V was cut back by 6 bases and J by 2 bases. Germline assignment: CDR1 SNHLY and CDR2 FYNNEI. CDR3 length: 14 amino acids. The CDR3 bases are TGTGCCAGCAGGGACAGGGGATCCAACTATGGCTACACCTTC. Residues: CASRDRGSNYGYTF.

This clone showed up just a few times. In DNA form, the CDR3 reads TGCGCCAGCAGCCAACCTTCGGGGGGCCAGGGGGCGAACTATGGCTACACCTTC. This sequence encodes CASSQPSGGQGANYGYTF. The rearrangement uses TRBV4-3 and TRBJ1-2; 8 nucleotides match TRBD1. CDR3 length equals 18 residues. V trimming: 2 bases; J trimming: 2 bases; junction bases outside the gene matches: 13. Germline assignment: CDR1 LGHNA and CDR2 YSLEER.

CDR3 sequence reads: CASTTDLGVETQYF. The DNA for the CDR3 is TGTGCCAGCACAACCGACTTGGGGGTGGAGACCCAGTACTTC. The V and J genes are TRBV2 and TRBJ2-5; D might be TRBD1 or TRBD2, each matching 5 bases. The CDR3 totals 14 residues. Trimming took 7 bases from V and 5 from J, leaving 17 bases between them. The germline gives CDR1 SNHLY, CDR2 FYNNEI. The full variable domain, with the rest looked up from reference TRBV2 and TRBJ2-5, is EPEVTQTPSHQVTQMGQEVILRCVPISNHLYFYWYRQILGQKVEFLVSFYNNEISEKSEIFDDQFSVERPDGSNFTLKIRSTKLEDSAMYFCASTTDLGVETQYFGPGTRLLVL.

This clone was found a few times. The rearrangement joins TRBV7-6 to TRBJ1-1; TRBD1 agrees at 8 bases. Unmatched junction bases numbered 15, after V lost 5 bases and J lost 1 base. This CDR3 is 18 amino acids long. Germline loops: CDR1 SGHVS, CDR2 FNYEAQ. Here the CDR3 reads CASSQKLGTGQPNTEAFF. The CDR3 nucleotides read TGTGCCAGCAGCCAAAAGCTAGGGACAGGCCAACCGAACACTGAAGCTTTCTTT.

The V and J genes are TRBV6-1 and TRBJ1-1; possibly TRBD1 for D (5 bases). This CDR3 contains 14 residues. V was shortened by 5 bases and J by 4 bases, with 14 bases between the two germline ends. Germline CDR1 reads MNHNS; CDR2 reads SASEGT. The DNA for the CDR3 is TGTGCCAGCAGTACTTCAGGGCTACCCACTGAAGCTTTCTTT. Amino acids: CASSTSGLPTEAFF.

V is TRBV18 and J is TRBJ2-3, with no clear D. Trimming left V 6 bases short and J 2 bases short, with 12 bases between. Germline CDR1 and CDR2: KGHSH and LQKENI. The CDR3 consists of 14 residues. CDR3 sequence: CASSPGVNTDTQYF. DNA of the CDR3: TGTGCCAGCTCCCCCGGAGTTAACACAGATACGCAGTATTTT.

This clone appeared a few times. The V and J genes are TRBV5-1 and TRBJ2-2, with D unresolved. V was shortened by 1 base and J by 0 bases, with 7 bases between the two germline ends. The germline V gene encodes CDR1 SGHRS and CDR2 YFSETQ. The CDR3 extends over 15 amino acids. The chain's CDR3 is CASSLLRTNTGELFF. CDR3 DNA sequence: TGCGCCAGCAGCTTGCTACGCACGAACACCGGGGAGCTGTTTTTT.

This clone has more than one count but fewer than ten. The chain couples TRBV19 to TRBJ1-5; possible D gene TRBD1, 5 bases. Trimming pared 5 bases from V and 0 bases from J, leaving 8 bases between. The CDR3 is made up of 14 amino acids. CDR1 LNHDA and CDR2 SQIVND come from the germline V gene (reference sequence). CDR3 region: CASSSQVSNQPQHF. DNA for the CDR3: TGTGCCAGTAGTTCACAGGTTAGCAATCAGCCCCAGCATTTT.

CDR3 region: CASGGQGGGSAEAFF. Here the CDR3 DNA reads TGTGCCAGCGGGGGACAGGGAGGCGGGTCGGCTGAAGCTTTCTTT. The chain uses TRBV2 and TRBJ1-1, with TRBD1 matching over 9 bases. The CDR3 is 15 residues long. The germline CDR1 and CDR2 sequences are SNHLY and FYNNEI. V lost 8 bases and J lost 6; bases outside the gene matches: 13.

J is TRBJ2-7 and V is TRBV11-2; no clear D gene. This CDR3 region has 15 residues. The germline V gene has CDR1 SGHAT and CDR2 FQNNGV. The V end lost 5 bases, the J end lost 0 bases, and 14 bases lay between the germline ends. The CDR3: CASSRSFSGSYEQYF. The CDR3 coding sequence is TGTGCCAGCAGCAGGTCGTTTTCTGGCTCCTACGAGCAGTACTTC.

This rearrangement joins TRBV5-1 to TRBJ2-5, with 8 bases identical to TRBD2. The trim removed 0 bases at V and 7 bases at J, leaving 14 bases unmatched. Germline loops: CDR1 SGHRS, CDR2 YFSETQ. The length of the CDR3 is 17 residues. The CDR3 DNA sequence: TGCGCCAGCAGCTTGGAACGCCAGCGGGGGATTACACGGACCCAGTACTTC. Its translation is CASSLERQRGITRTQYF.

This CDR3 reads CSAYYPEAFF. In nucleotides, the CDR3 is TGCAGCGCTTACTATCCTGAAGCTTTCTTT. The chain couples TRBV29-1 to TRBJ1-1; D is ambiguous. There are 10 residues in the CDR3. V gave up 7 bases and J gave up 6 bases, with 9 bases separating them. From germline, CDR1 is SQVTM and CDR2 ANQGSEA.

The V gene is TRBV19, the J gene TRBJ2-7; 9 bases match TRBD1. The V gene's germline CDR1 is LNHDA and CDR2 SQIVND (reference sequence). The CDR3 contains 15 residues. The V and J ends lost 3 bases and 2 bases, in that order; junction bases with no gene match: 5. The CDR3 DNA reads as TGTGCCAGTAGTATCGGGACAGGGCAAACCTACGAGCAGTACTTC. This gives the protein CASSIGTGQTYEQYF.

The V and J genes are TRBV30 and TRBJ2-7, with D possibly called TRBD1 or TRBD2 (5 bases each). V was pared by 2 bases and J by 5 bases, with 16 bases between. Germline CDR1 reads GTSNPN; CDR2 reads SVGIG (reference sequence). The CDR3 has 14 residues. The CDR3 sequence: CAWSIGAGKHEQYF. The CDR3 nucleotides read TGTGCCTGGAGTATCGGGGCAGGGAAGCACGAGCAGTACTTC.

This clone was counted between two and nine times. The chain recombines TRBV6-5 with TRBJ2-6; D ambiguous. Germline assignment: CDR1 MNHEY and CDR2 SVGAGI. The CDR3 is made up of 12 amino acids. Trimming left V 6 bases short and J 1 base short, with 1 base between. CDR3 region: CASRSGANVLTF. The DNA of the CDR3 is TGTGCCAGCAGGTCTGGGGCCAACGTCCTGACTTTC.

This rearrangement joins TRBV9 to TRBJ2-2, with 7 bases that match TRBD1. CDR1 and CDR2 (germline): SGDLS, YYNGEE. With 4 bases clipped from V and 4 bases from J, the junction kept 4 bases outside the gene matches. The CDR3 is 14 residues long. DNA of the CDR3: TGTGCCAGCAGCCCCACAGGGGCCACCGGGGAGCTGTTTTTT. Protein product: CASSPTGATGELFF.

The CDR3 DNA is TGCGCCAGCAGTTCATCCGCCCTAGCGGGGGGGCCAGATACGCAGTATTTT. Residues: CASSSSALAGGPDTQYF. The J gene is TRBJ2-3, the V gene TRBV4-1; TRBD2 agrees at 12 bases. The CDR3 length is 17 residues. Unmatched junction bases numbered 11, after V lost 6 bases and J lost 4 bases. CDR1 MGHRA and CDR2 YSYEKL come from the germline V gene.

This chain connects TRBV10-2 to TRBJ1-1, with D perhaps TRBD1 (5 bases). Germline lookup yields CDR1 WSHSY and CDR2 SAAADI. Trimming left V 6 bases short and J 4 bases short, with 9 bases between. The CDR3 is 12 residues long. The CDR3 DNA sequence: TGCGCCAGCAGGTCCGGGACCACTGAAGCTTTCTTT. Translating gives CASRSGTTEAFF.

CDR3 sequence: CASSFGGLRTEAFF. The CDR3 DNA sequence: TGTGCCAGCAGCTTTGGGGGGCTGAGGACTGAAGCTTTCTTT. This chain links TRBV5-6 with TRBJ1-1; D might be TRBD1 (6 bases). V was shortened by 2 bases and J by 5 bases, with 13 bases between the two germline ends. The germline V gene has CDR1 SGHDT and CDR2 YYEEEE. There are 14 residues in the CDR3.

The V and J genes are TRBV10-2 and TRBJ2-1; TRBD2 is a possible D gene (6 bases). With 7 bases removed from V and 5 bases from J, the gap between germline ends came to 18 bases. This CDR3 comprises 15 residues. CDR1 and CDR2 (germline): WSHSY, SAAADI. The CDR3 loop reads CASKAGRGVDNEQFF. DNA for the CDR3: TGCGCCAGCAAAGCAGGGCGGGGAGTGGACAATGAGCAGTTCTTC.